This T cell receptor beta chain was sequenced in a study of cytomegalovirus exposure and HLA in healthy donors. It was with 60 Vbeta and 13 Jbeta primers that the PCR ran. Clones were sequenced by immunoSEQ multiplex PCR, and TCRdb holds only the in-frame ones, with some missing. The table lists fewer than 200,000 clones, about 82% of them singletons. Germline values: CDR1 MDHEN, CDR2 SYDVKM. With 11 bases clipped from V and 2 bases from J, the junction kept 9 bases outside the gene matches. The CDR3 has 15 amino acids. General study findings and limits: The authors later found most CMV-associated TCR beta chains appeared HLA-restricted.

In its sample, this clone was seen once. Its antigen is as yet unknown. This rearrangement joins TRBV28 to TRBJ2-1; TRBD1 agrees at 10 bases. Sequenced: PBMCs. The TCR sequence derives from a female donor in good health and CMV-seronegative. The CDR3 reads CALRSGTGAYNEQFF. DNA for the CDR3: TGTGCCCTACGCTCCGGGACAGGGGCCTACAATGAGCAGTTCTTC.